This T cell receptor beta chain derives from a study of CD8 T cells in ankylosing spondylitis (dated by TCRdb to 2017 to 2019). Background for the entire study: To find TCR variants linked to disease, the study profiled T cell receptor beta repertoires in ankylosing spondylitis patients and healthy donors. The full study cohort was made up of about 24 ankylosing spondylitis patients and 108 healthy donors. Samples of peripheral blood were taken, and for ankylosing spondylitis patients, synovial fluid was collected as well.

Overall study results and their limits: Some motif variants had previously been reported in the synovial fluid and blood of reactive arthritis patients, which suggests shared mechanisms of disease initiation. The disease-linked clones were reported as significantly enriched in matched synovial fluid samples from ankylosing spondylitis patients. A TCR beta motif of several highly homologous amino acid variants appeared characteristic of blood from ankylosing spondylitis patients. The disease-linked clones showed a CD8+ phenotype and occurred at relatively low frequencies in peripheral blood.

Between the V and J ends, shortened by 6 bases and 3 bases respectively, the junction contains 14 bases. The CDR3, from cysteine to phenylalanine, totals 14 residues. This entry keeps only the CDR3 DNA: 42 bases, framed from base 1. The germline V gene (reference sequence) yields MNHEY for CDR1 and SMNVEV for CDR2. In this sample, this clonotype turned up many times. Its cognate antigen has yet to be identified. Base qualities are not at hand, and no much larger clone is one base apart. The sequencing machine was an Illumina HiSeq 2500. Quantitative 5'-RACE with molecular barcodes was used to prepare TCR beta libraries. Under the source paper's analysis protocol: A new computational method, built on a probabilistic model of VDJ rearrangement, was used to identify disease-linked TCR variants. The public reads were reanalyzed by TCRdb: fastp trimming at Q25, MiXCR alignment, in-frame beta chains only. When rows share a CDR3 protein, they turn into one entry using the most common DNA and genes. TCRdb's processing, not the authors', yielded these V and J calls. The sample has 200,000 to 300,000 distinct CDR3 sequences on record, roughly 10% of them singletons. In total, the top ten clones hold around 3% of the sample.

The chain uses TRBV27 and TRBJ1-1, with the D gene call left open. Source material: blood, either unsorted or a sorted T cell fraction (not recorded which). This sequence originates from a male donor with ankylosing spondylitis or in good health (not recorded which). The DNA is as follows: TGTGCCAGCAGCCCCTCCTCTCGGTACACTGAAGCTTTCTTT. The encoded protein is CASSPSSRYTEAFF.